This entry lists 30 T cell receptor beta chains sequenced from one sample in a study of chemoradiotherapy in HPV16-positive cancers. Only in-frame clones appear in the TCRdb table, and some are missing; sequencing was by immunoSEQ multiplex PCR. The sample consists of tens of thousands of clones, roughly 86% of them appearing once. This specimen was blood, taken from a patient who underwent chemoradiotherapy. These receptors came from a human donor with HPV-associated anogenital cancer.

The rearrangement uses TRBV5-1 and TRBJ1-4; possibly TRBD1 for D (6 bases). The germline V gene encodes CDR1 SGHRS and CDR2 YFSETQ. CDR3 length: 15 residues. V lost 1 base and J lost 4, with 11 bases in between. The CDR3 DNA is TGCGCCAGCAGCTTGATGGGCAGGGGTAATGAAAAACTGTTTTTT. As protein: CASSLMGRGNEKLFF.

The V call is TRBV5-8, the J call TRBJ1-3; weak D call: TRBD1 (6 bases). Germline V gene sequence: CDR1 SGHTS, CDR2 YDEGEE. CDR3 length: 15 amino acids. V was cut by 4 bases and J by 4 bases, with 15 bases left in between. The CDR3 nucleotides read TGTGCCAGCAGCCTAAGGGACACCCGAGGAAACACCATATATTTT. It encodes CASSLRDTRGNTIYF.

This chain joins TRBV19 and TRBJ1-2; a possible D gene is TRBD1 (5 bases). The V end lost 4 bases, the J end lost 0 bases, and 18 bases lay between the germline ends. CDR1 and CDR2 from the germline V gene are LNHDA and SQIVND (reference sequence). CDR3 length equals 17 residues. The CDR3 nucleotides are TGTGCCAGTAGTACCCCGGCGGGGGTTGAAACTAACTATGGCTACACCTTC. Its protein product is CASSTPAGVETNYGYTF.

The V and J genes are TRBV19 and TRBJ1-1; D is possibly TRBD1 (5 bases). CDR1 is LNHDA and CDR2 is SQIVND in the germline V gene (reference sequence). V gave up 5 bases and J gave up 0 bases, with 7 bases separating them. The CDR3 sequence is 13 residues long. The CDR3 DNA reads TGTGCCAGTAGTTCGACAGTGAACACTGAAGCTTTCTTT. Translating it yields CASSSTVNTEAFF.

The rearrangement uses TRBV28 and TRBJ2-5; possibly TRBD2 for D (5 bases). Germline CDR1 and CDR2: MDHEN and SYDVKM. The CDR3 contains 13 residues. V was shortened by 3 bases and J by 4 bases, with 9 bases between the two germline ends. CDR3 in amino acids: CASSFPAGETQYF. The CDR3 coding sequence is TGTGCCAGCAGTTTTCCGGCGGGAGAGACCCAGTACTTC.

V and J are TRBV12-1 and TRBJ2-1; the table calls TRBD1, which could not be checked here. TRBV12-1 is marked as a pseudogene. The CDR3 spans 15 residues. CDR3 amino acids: CASSKQGSTYNEQFF. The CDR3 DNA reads TGTGCCAGCAGCAAACAGGGGAGTACCTACAATGAGCAGTTCTTC.

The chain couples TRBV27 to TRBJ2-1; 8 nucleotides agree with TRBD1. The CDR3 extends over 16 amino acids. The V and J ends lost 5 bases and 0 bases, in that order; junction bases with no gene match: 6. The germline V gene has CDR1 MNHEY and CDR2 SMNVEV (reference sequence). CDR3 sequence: CASSNGQGPSYNEQFF. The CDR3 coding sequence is TGTGCCAGCAGTAATGGACAGGGACCCTCCTACAATGAGCAGTTCTTC.

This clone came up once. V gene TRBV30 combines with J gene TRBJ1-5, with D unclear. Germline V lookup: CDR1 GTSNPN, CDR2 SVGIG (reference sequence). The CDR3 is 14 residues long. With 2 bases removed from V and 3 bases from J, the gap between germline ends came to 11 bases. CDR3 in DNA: TGTGCCTGGAGTTCCTCCAGTTTCAATCAGCCCCAGCATTTT. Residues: CAWSSSSFNQPQHF.

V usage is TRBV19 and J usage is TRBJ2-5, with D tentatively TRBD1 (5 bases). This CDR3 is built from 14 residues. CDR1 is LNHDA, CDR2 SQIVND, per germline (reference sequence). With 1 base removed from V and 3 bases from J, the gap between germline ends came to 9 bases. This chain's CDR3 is CASSIGGSEETQYF. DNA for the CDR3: TGTGCCAGTAGTATAGGGGGCTCCGAAGAGACCCAGTACTTC.

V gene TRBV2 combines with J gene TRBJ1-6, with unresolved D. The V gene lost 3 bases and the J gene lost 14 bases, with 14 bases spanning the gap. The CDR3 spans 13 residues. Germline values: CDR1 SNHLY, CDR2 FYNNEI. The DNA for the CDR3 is TGTGCCAGCAGTGACAACACCCATGGTACCCTCCACTTT. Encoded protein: CASSDNTHGTLHF.

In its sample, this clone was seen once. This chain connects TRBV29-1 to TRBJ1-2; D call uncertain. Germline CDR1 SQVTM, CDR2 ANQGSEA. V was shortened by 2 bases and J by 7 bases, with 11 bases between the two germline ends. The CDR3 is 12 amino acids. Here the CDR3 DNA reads TGCAGCGTTGAAATCCAGGCTGCTGGCTACACCTTC. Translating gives CSVEIQAAGYTF.

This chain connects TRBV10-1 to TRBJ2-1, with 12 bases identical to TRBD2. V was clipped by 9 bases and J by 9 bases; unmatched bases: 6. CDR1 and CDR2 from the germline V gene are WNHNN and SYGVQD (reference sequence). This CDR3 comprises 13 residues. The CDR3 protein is CASRTSGKGEQFF. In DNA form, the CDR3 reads TGCGCCAGTAGGACTAGCGGGAAGGGTGAGCAGTTCTTC.

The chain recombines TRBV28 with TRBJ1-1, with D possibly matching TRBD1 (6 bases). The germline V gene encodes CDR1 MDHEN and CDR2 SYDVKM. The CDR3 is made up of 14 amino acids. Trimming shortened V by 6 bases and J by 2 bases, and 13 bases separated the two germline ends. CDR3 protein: CASRDSSLNTEAFF. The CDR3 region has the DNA TGTGCCAGCAGGGACAGCTCCTTAAACACTGAAGCTTTCTTT.

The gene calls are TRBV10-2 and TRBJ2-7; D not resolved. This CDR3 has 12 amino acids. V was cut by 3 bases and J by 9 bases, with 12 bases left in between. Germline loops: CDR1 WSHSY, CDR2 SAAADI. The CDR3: CASSDEALGQYF. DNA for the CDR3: TGCGCCAGCAGTGATGAAGCCCTGGGGCAGTACTTC.

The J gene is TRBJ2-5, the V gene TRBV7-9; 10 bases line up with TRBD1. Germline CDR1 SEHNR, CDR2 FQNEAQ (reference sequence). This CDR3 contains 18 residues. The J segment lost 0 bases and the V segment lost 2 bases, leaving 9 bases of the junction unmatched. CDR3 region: CASSLLSGTGVDQETQYF. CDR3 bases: TGTGCCAGCAGCTTACTCTCCGGGACAGGGGTTGACCAAGAGACCCAGTACTTC.

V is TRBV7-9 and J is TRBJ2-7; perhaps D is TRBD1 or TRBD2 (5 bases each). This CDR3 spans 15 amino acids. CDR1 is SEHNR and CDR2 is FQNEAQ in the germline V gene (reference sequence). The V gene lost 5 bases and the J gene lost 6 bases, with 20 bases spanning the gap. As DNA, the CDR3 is TGTGCCAGCAGCGAACCTGGGGGTGGCAGGCTCGAGCAGTACTTC. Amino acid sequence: CASSEPGGGRLEQYF. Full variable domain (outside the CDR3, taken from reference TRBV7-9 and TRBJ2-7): DTGVSQNPRHKITKRGQNVTFRCDPISEHNRLYWYRQTLGQGPEFLTYFQNEAQLEKSRLLSDRFSAERPKGSFSTLEIQRTEQGDSAMYLCASSEPGGGRLEQYFGPGTRLTVT.

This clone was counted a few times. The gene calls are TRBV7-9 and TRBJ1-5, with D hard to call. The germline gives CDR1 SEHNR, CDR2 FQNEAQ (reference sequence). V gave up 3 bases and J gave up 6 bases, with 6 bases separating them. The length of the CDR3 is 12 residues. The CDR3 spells CASSFPSQPQHF. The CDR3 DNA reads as TGTGCCAGCAGCTTCCCCAGTCAGCCCCAGCATTTT.

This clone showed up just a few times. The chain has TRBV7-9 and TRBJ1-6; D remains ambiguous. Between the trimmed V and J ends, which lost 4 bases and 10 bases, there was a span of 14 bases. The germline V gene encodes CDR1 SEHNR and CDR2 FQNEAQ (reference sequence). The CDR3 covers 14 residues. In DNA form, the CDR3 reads TGTGCCAGCAGCTCCCCATTTCTAGGGTCACCCCTCCACTTT. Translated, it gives CASSSPFLGSPLHF.

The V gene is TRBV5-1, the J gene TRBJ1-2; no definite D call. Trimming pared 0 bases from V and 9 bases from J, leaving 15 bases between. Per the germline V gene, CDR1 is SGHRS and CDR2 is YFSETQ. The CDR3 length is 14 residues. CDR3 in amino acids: CASSLETSRDSYTF. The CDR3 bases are TGCGCCAGCAGCTTGGAGACTTCACGAGACAGCTACACCTTC.

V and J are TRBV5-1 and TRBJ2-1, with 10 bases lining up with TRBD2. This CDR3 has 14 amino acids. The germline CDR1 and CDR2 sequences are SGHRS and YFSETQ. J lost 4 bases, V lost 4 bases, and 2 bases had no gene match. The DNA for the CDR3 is TGCGCCAGCAGCGGGGGACTAGCGTACAATGAGCAGTTCTTC. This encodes CASSGGLAYNEQFF.

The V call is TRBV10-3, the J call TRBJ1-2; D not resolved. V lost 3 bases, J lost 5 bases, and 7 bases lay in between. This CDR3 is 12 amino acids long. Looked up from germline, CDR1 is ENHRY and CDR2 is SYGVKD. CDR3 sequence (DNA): TGTGCCATCAGTGATTTGGGATATGGCTACACCTTC. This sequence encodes CAISDLGYGYTF.

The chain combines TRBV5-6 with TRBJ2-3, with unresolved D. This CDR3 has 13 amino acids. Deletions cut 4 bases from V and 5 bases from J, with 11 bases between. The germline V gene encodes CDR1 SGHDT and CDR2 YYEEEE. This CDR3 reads CASSLGSGDTQYF. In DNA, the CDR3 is TGTGCCAGCAGCCTAGGGTCGGGAGATACGCAGTATTTT.

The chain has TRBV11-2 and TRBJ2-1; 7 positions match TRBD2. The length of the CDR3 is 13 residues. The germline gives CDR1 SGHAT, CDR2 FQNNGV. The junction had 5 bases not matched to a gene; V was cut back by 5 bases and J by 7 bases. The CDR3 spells CASSQTSVNEQFF. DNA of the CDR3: TGTGCCAGCAGCCAAACTAGCGTAAATGAGCAGTTCTTC.

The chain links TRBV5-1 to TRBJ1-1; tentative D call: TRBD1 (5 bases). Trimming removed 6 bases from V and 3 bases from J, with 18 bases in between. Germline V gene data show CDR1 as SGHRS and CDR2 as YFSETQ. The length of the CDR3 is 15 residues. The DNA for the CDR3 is TGCGCCAGCATACTAAGGACAAGGACGGACACTGAAGCTTTCTTT. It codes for CASILRTRTDTEAFF.

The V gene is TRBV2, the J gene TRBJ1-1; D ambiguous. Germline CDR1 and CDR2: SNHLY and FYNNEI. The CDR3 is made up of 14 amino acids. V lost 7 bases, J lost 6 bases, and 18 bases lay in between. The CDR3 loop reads CASKDWNGYAEAFF. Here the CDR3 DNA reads TGTGCCAGCAAGGATTGGAACGGATACGCTGAAGCTTTCTTT.

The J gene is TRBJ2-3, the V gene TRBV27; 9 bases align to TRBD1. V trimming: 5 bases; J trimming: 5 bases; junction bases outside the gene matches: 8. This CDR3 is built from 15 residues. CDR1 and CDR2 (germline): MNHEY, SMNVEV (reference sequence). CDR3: CASSAQGAVRDTQYF. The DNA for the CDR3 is TGTGCCAGCAGTGCACAGGGGGCGGTTAGAGATACGCAGTATTTT.

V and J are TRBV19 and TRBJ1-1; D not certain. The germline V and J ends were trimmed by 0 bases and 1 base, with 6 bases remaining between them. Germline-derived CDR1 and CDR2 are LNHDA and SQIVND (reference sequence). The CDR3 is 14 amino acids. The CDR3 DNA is TGTGCCAGTAGTATAGAGGGTACGAACACTGAAGCTTTCTTT. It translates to CASSIEGTNTEAFF.

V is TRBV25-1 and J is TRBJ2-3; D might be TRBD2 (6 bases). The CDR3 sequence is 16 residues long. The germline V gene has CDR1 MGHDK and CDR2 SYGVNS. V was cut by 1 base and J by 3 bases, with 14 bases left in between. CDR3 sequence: CASSESDGGATDTQYF. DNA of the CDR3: TGTGCCAGCAGTGAATCGGACGGGGGTGCGACAGATACGCAGTATTTT. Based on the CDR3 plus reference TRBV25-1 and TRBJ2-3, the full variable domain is EADIYQTPRYLVIGTGKKITLECSQTMGHDKMYWYQQDPGMELHLIHYSYGVNSTEKGDLSSESTVSRIRTEHFPLTLESARPSHTSQYLCASSESDGGATDTQYFGPGTRLTVL.

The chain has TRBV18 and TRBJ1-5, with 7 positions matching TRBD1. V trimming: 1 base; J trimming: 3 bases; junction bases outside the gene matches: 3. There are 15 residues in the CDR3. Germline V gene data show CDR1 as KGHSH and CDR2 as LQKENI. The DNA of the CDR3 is TGTGCCAGCTCACCACAGGGGGCCCCCAATCAGCCCCAGCATTTT. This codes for CASSPQGAPNQPQHF.

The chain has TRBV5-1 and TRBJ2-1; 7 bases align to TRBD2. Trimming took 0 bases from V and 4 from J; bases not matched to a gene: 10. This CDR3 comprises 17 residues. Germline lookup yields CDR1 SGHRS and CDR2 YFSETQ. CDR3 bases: TGCGCCAGCAGCTTGGCTGGCGCGGGAGTAGTGTACAATGAGCAGTTCTTC. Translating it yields CASSLAGAGVVYNEQFF.